This T cell receptor (beta chain) was identified in a study of tumor and adjacent non-tumor tissue in lung cancer. RNA was extracted from bulk tissue without any cell sorting. Three rounds of nested PCR, following a modified ARM-PCR protocol, produced the TCRbeta library. MiXCR, applied by TCRdb to the multiplex PCR reads, yields one record per CDR3 protein. The table lists about 90,000 distinct CDR3 sequences, around 57% of them singletons, with over 12% in the top ten. Trimming took 6 bases from V and 4 from J; bases not matched to a gene: 3. Germline CDR1 is SQVTM and CDR2 is ANQGSEA. The CDR3 sequence is 12 residues long.

V and J are TRBV29-1 and TRBJ1-2; 9 bases fit TRBD1. What was sequenced was lung tumor tissue. This clonotype was sampled from a man between 65 and 85 years old with non-small cell lung cancer. The CDR3 region is CSVIQGAYGYTF. Here the CDR3 DNA reads TGCAGCGTCATACAGGGGGCCTATGGCTACACCTTC.